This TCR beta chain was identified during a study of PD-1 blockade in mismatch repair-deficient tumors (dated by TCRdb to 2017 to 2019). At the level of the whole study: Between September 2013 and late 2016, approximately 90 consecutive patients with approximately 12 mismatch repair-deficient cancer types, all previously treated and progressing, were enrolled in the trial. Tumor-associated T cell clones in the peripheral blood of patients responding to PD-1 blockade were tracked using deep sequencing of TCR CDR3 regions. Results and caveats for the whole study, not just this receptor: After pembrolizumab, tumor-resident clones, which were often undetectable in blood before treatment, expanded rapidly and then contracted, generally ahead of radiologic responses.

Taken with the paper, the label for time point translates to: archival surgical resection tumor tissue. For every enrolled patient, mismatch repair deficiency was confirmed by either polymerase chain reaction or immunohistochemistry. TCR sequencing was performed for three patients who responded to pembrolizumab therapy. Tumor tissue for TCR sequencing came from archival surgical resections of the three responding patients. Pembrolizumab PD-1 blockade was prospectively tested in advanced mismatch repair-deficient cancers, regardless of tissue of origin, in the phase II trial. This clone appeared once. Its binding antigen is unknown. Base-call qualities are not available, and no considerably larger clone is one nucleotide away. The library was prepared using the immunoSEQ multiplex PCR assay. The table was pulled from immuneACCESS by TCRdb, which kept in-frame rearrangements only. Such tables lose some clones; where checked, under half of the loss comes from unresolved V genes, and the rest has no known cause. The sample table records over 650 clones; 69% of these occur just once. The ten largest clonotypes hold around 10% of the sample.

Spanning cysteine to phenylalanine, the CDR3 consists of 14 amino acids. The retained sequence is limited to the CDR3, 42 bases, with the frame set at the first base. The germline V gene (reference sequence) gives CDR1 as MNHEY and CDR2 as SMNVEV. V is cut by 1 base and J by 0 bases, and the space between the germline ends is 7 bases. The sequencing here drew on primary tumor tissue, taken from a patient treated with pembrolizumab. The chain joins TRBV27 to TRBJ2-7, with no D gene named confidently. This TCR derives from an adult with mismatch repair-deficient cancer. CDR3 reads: CASSLWQRSYEQYF. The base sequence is TGTGCCAGCAGTTTATGGCAGCGCTCCTACGAGCAGTACTTC.